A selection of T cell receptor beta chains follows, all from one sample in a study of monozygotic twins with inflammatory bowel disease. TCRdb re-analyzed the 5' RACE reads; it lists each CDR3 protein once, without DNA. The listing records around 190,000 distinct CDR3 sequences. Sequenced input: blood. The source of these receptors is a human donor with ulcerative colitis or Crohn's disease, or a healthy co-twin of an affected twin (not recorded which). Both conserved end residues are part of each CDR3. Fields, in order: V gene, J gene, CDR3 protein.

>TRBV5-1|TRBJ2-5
CASIRSGGGREAQYF
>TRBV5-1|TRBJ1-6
CASSLMGNSPLHF
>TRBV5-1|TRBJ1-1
CASSSGTGWGPEAFF
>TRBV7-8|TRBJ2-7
CASSFRGSEQYF
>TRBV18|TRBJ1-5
CASSPGDSSQPQHF
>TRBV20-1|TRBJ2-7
CSAREGLTTWEQYF
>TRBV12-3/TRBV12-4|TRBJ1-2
CASSFQGGGYTF
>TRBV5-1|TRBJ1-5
CASSPLGGSNQPQHF
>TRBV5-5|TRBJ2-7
CASSLIPGIAYEQYF
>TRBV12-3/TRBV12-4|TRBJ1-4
CASSPGRGHEKLFF
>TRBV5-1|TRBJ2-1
CASSLAPTGTYNEQFF
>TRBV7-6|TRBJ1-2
CASSLQGYGYTF
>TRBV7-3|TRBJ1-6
CASRAGTVGSPLHF
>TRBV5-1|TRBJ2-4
CASSFGTQNIQYF
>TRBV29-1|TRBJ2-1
CSVDGLQSKDNEQFF
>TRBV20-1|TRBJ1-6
CSARNDGSSYNSPLHF
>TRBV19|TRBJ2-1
CASSLGNLNEQFF
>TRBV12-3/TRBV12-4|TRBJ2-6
CASSRGAGANVLTF
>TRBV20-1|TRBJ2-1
CSARKLAGGYNEQFF
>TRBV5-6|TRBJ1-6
CASSIDRGISPLHF
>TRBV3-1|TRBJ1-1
CASSRRQTGGNTEAFF
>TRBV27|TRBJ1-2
CASAPNGGGFVGYTF
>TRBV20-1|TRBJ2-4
CSARDRRQAKNIQYF
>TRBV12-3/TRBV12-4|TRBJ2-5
CASRNRVAQYF
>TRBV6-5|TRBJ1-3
CASSYFRPGTGAGNTIYF
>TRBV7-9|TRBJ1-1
CASNLGWTEAFF
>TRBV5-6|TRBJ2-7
CASREFGVEWSYEQYF
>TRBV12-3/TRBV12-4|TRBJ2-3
CASSPPPGLAGGLWDTQYF
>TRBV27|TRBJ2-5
CASSLSRLVANQQETQYF
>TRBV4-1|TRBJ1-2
CASSQGDGRSYGYTF
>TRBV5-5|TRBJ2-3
CDSSNDGVTDTQYF
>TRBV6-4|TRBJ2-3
CASSDSTGGGPDTQYF
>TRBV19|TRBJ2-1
CASIRTASSYNEQFF
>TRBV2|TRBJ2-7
CASRNSYEQYF
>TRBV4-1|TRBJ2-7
CASSPEWTAGQYF
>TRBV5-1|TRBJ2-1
CASSFSVEQFF
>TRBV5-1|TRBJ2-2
CASSVQQDPGELFF
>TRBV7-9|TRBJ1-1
CASSTTAFEAFF
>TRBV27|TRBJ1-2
CASLSWAGDNYGYTF